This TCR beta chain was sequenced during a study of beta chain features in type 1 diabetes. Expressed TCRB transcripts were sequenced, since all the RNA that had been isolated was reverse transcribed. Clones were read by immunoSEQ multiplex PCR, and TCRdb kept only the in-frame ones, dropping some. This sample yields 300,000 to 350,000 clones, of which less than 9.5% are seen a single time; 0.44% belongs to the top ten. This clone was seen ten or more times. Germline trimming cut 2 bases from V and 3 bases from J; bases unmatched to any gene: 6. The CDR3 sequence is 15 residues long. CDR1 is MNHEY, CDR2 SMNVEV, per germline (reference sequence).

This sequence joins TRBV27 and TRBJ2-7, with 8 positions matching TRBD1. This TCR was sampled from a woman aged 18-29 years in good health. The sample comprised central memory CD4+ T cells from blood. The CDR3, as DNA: TGTGCCAGCAGTTTAACCGGGACAGGCGTCTACGAGCAGTACTTC. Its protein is CASSLTGTGVYEQYF.